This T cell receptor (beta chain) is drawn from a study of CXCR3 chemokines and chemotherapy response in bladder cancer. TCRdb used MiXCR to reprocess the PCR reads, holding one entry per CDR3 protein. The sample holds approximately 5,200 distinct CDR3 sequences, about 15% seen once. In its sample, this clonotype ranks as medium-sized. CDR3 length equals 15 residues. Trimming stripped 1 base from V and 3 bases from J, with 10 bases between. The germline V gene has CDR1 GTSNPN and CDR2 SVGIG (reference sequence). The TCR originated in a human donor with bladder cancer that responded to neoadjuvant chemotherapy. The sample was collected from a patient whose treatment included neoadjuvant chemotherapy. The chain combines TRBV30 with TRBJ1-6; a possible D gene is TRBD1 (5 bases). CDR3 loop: CAWSGGGIYNSPLHF. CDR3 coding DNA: TGTGCCTGGAGTGGGGGGGGGATCTATAATTCACCCCTCCACTTT.